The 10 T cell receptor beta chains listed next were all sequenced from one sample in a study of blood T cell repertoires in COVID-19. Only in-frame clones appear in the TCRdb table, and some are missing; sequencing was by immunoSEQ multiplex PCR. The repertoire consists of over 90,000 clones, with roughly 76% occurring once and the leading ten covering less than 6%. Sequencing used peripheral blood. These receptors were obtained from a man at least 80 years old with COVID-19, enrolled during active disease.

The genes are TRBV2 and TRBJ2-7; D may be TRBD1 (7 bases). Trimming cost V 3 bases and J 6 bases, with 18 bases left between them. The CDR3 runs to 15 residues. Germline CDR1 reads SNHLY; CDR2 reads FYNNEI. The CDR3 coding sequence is TGTGCCAGCAGTGACGCGGGACAGAGACGGAGCGAGCAGTACTTC. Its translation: CASSDAGQRRSEQYF.

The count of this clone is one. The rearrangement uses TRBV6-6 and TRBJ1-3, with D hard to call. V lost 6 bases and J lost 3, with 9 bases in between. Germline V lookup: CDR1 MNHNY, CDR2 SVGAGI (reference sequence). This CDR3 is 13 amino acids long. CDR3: CASSLLVGNTIYF. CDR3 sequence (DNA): TGTGCCAGCAGCTTACTGGTTGGAAACACCATATATTTT.

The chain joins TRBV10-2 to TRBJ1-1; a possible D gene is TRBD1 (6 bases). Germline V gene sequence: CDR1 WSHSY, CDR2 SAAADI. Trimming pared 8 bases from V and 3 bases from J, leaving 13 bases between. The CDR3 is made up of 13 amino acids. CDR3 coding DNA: TGCGCCAGCCGGCTACAGGGACACACTGAAGCTTTCTTT. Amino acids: CASRLQGHTEAFF.

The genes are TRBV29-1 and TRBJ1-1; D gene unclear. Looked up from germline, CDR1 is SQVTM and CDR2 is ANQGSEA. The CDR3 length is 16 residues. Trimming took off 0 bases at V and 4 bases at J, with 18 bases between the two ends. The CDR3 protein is CSVEEILGVAITEAFF. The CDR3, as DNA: TGCAGCGTTGAAGAAATCCTTGGAGTGGCAATCACTGAAGCTTTCTTT.

The DNA of the CDR3 is TGTGCCAGCAGTTTAAACCTAGGGGGTAGCACAGATACGCAGTATTTT. Residues: CASSLNLGGSTDTQYF. The chain employs TRBV27 and TRBJ2-3, with D tentatively TRBD1 (6 bases). In germline, CDR1 is MNHEY, CDR2 SMNVEV (reference sequence). With 2 bases removed from V and 0 bases from J, the gap between germline ends came to 12 bases. The length of the CDR3 is 16 residues.

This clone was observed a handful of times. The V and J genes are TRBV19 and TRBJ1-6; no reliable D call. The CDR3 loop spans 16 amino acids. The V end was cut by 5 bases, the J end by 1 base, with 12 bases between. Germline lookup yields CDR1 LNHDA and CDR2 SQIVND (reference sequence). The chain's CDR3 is CASSPEVISYNSPLHF. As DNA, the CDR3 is TGTGCCAGTAGTCCAGAGGTTATTTCCTATAATTCACCCCTCCACTTT.

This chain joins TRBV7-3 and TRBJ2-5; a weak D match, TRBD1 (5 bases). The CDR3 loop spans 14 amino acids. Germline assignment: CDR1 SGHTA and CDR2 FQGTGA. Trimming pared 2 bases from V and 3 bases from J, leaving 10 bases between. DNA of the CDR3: TGTGCCAGCAGCTTAGAAGGGGTTAAAGAGACCCAGTACTTC. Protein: CASSLEGVKETQYF.

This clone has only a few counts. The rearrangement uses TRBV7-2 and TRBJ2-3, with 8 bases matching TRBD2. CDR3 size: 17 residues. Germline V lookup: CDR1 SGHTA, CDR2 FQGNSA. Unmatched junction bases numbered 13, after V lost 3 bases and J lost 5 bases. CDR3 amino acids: CASSLNGGARSGDTQYF. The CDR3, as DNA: TGTGCCAGCAGCTTGAACGGGGGGGCGCGTTCGGGAGATACGCAGTATTTT.

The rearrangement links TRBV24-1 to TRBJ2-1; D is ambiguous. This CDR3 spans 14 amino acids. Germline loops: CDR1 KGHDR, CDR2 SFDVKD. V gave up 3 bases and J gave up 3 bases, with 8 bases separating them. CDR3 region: CATSDVTRYNEQFF. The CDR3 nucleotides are TGTGCCACCAGTGATGTCACACGCTACAATGAGCAGTTCTTC.

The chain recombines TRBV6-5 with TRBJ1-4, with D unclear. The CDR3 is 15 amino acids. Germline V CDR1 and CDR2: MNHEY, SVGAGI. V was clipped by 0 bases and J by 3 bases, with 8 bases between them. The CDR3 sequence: CASSYSGRSNEKLFF. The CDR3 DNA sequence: TGTGCCAGCAGTTACTCTGGCAGATCTAATGAAAAACTGTTTTTT.